This is a list of T cell receptor beta chains from one sample in a study of blood T cell repertoires in COVID-19. Using immunoSEQ multiplex PCR, the repertoire was profiled, and TCRdb retains in-frame clones only, with some absent. The table includes around 300,000 clones, about nine tenths detected once. Sequenced material: peripheral blood. These receptors originate from a woman aged 25-40 years with active or convalescent COVID-19. CDR3s include the opening cysteine and the closing phenylalanine or tryptophan. A D gene is named only where the DNA matches it firmly. Size is stated for part of the rows, as once, few or many counts, or as a class when the clone is expanded.

d_call,j_call,clone_size,v_call,cdr3_aa,cdr3_nt
-,TRBJ2-1,-,TRBV6-5,CASSYTGLAYNEQFF,TGTGCCAGCAGTTACACGGGACTGGCCTACAATGAGCAGTTCTTC
-,TRBJ1-5,-,TRBV12-3/TRBV12-4,CASSLSHQPQHF,TGTGCCAGCAGTTTAAGCCATCAGCCCCAGCATTTT
TRBD2,TRBJ2-1,-,TRBV2,CASTGLTAGVGQFF,TGTGCCAGCACGGGACTAACGGCTGGGGTTGGGCAGTTCTTC
-,TRBJ2-7,-,TRBV19,CASSTSQGIGPNEQYF,TGTGCCAGTAGTACCTCACAGGGAATTGGACCTAACGAGCAGTACTTC
TRBD1,TRBJ2-3,-,TRBV6-4,CASSLGQTDTQYF,TGTGCCAGCAGCCTGGGACAGACGGATACGCAGTATTTT
TRBD1,TRBJ1-1,-,TRBV24-1,CATSDYGQGEAFF,TGTGCCACCAGTGATTACGGACAGGGAGAAGCTTTCTTT
-,TRBJ2-7,-,TRBV2,CASSEAVQGGYEQYF,TGTGCCAGCAGTGAGGCAGTACAGGGCGGGTACGAGCAGTACTTC
-,TRBJ1-5,-,TRBV6-6,CASSYSPGPPGQPQHF,TGTGCCAGCAGTTACTCCCCAGGGCCGCCCGGCCAGCCCCAGCATTTT
TRBD2,TRBJ2-5,-,TRBV3-1/TRBV3-2,CASSQDNSGGPETQYF,TGTGCCAGCAGCCAAGACAATAGCGGGGGGCCAGAGACCCAGTACTTC
TRBD1,TRBJ1-6,-,TRBV6-6,CASSYGTGPNSPLHF,TGTGCCAGCAGTTACGGGACAGGGCCGAATTCACCCCTCCACTTT
-,TRBJ1-1,once,TRBV6-5,CASSQKRLGDTEAFF,TGTGCCAGCAGTCAGAAGCGGTTGGGTGACACTGAAGCTTTCTTT
-,TRBJ2-7,-,TRBV19,CASSAGRLDREQYF,TGTGCCAGTAGTGCCGGCAGACTAGACCGCGAGCAGTACTTC
-,TRBJ2-1,once,TRBV27,CASRTFTGISYNEQFF,TGTGCCAGCAGGACCTTTACAGGGATTTCCTACAATGAGCAGTTCTTC
-,TRBJ2-7,-,TRBV3-1/TRBV3-2,CASSPSPYEQYF,TGTGCCAGCAGCCCCTCCCCCTACGAGCAGTACTTC
TRBD1,TRBJ2-3,-,TRBV19,CASRIGQGTTDTQYF,TGTGCCAGTAGAATTGGACAGGGGACCACAGATACGCAGTATTTT
-,TRBJ1-2,-,TRBV28,CASSLPLAGDLYGYTF,TGTGCCAGCAGTTTACCCCTGGCGGGGGACTTGTATGGCTACACCTTC
TRBD2,TRBJ2-1,-,TRBV10-3,CAISEQSGGRYNEQFF,TGTGCCATCAGTGAGCAGTCGGGGGGGCGTTACAATGAGCAGTTCTTC
-,TRBJ1-2,-,TRBV28,CASSLGGRYGYTF,TGTGCCAGCAGTTTAGGGGGGAGGTATGGCTACACCTTC